Only a few counts were recorded for the clone carrying this T cell receptor (beta chain). Its target is not known. As it was prepared, the TCRbeta library received unique molecular identifiers. One entry per CDR3 protein results from TCRdb running MiXCR on the PCR reads. The sample includes about 580,000 distinct CDR3 sequences, more than 20% of them seen just once. The data are from a study of T-cell reconstitution after alpha-beta-depleted transplantation in children. Points from the study as a whole: It was surviving recipient T cells and thymic progenitors that gave some patients high TCRbeta diversity at day 60. Alpha-beta T cells present about two months after transplant were reported to originate from several hundred expanded graft clones. Fresh T-cell production supplied most of the T-cell counts and diversity seen one year after transplant.

The V gene's germline CDR1 is SGDLS and CDR2 YYNGEE. The CDR3 has 16 amino acids. Trimming stripped 3 bases from V and 4 bases from J, with 18 bases between. This chain joins TRBV9 and TRBJ2-3; D might be TRBD2 (5 bases). This TCR was recovered from a boy in the first two years of life with Wiskott-Aldrich syndrome, due to receive a stem cell transplant. The specimen was PBMCs, collected before TCRalphabeta/CD19-depleted stem cell transplant. CDR3 loop: CASSARGSAMADTQYF. In DNA, the CDR3 is TGTGCCAGCAGCGCCCGGGGTAGCGCAATGGCAGATACGCAGTATTTT.